The 29 T cell receptor beta chains in this list originate from one sample, sequenced in a study of blood T cell repertoires in COVID-19. Using immunoSEQ multiplex PCR, the repertoire was profiled, and TCRdb retains in-frame clones only, with some absent. This table holds about 72,000 clones, around 80% found once. Input material: peripheral blood. The receptors come from a human donor in a cohort sampled during active COVID-19.

The genes are TRBV20-1 and TRBJ1-1, with a weak D call TRBD1 (5 bases). From germline, CDR1 is DFQATT and CDR2 SNEGSKA (reference sequence). V lost 3 bases and J 7 bases, leaving 15 bases between the germline ends. The CDR3 sequence is 13 residues long. CDR3 nucleotide sequence: TGCAGTGCTAGTAAACCCGGGGGTAATGAAGCTTTCTTT. As protein: CSASKPGGNEAFF.

In its sample, this clone was seen once. The rearrangement joins TRBV30 to TRBJ1-2; a possible D gene is TRBD1 (5 bases). The V gene's germline CDR1 is GTSNPN and CDR2 SVGIG (reference sequence). The V and J ends lost 7 bases and 8 bases respectively, with 11 bases between them. The CDR3 extends over 10 amino acids. CDR3 in DNA: TGTGCCTCCAAAAAGGGGGGCTACACCTTC. As protein: CASKKGGYTF. The variable domain in full, completed from reference TRBV30 and TRBJ1-2, reads SQTIHQWPATLVQPVGSPLSLECTVEGTSNPNLYWYRQAAGRGLQLLFYSVGIGQISSEVPQNLSASRPQDRQFILSSKKLLLSDSGFYLCASKKGGYTFGSGTRLTVV.

This clone has only a few counts. The V and J genes are TRBV10-2 and TRBJ2-7; D gene unclear. Germline loops: CDR1 WSHSY, CDR2 SAAADI. The CDR3 is 10 residues long. V lost 4 bases, J lost 8 bases, and 6 bases lay in between. CDR3 loop: CASSGSKQYF. CDR3 coding DNA: TGCGCCAGCAGTGGGAGCAAGCAGTACTTC.

The chain employs TRBV7-3 and TRBJ2-7; 8 bases are shared with TRBD1. V trimming: 5 bases; J trimming: 2 bases; junction bases outside the gene matches: 5. The germline V gene encodes CDR1 SGHTA and CDR2 FQGTGA. The CDR3 spans 14 residues. In DNA, the CDR3 is TGTGCCAGCAGCCAGACAGGGGACGCCTACGAGCAGTACTTC. Its translation: CASSQTGDAYEQYF. The variable domain in full, with the rest retrieved from reference TRBV7-3 and TRBJ2-7, is GAGVSQTPSNKVTEKGKYVELRCDPISGHTALYWYRQSLGQGPEFLIYFQGTGAADDSGLPNDRFFAVRPEGSVSTLKIQRTERGDSAVYLCASSQTGDAYEQYFGPGTRLTVT.

This rearrangement joins TRBV30 to TRBJ1-3; possible D gene TRBD1, 6 bases. There are 14 residues in the CDR3. Germline V gene data show CDR1 as GTSNPN and CDR2 as SVGIG (reference sequence). V lost 8 bases and J lost 0, with 14 bases in between. The CDR3 loop is CALIRGSSGNTIYF. CDR3 nucleotides: TGTGCCCTCATTAGGGGGAGCTCTGGAAACACCATATATTTT.

The CDR3 loop reads CASSLDGGMSYEQYF. DNA for the CDR3: TGTGCCAGCAGCTTGGACGGGGGGATGTCCTACGAGCAGTACTTC. V and J are TRBV5-4 and TRBJ2-7; 7 positions match TRBD2. The CDR3 has 15 amino acids. With 0 bases clipped from V and 1 base from J, the junction kept 4 bases outside the gene matches. Looked up from germline, CDR1 is SGHNT and CDR2 is YYREEE (reference sequence).

The chain has TRBV5-1 and TRBJ2-3; D is unclear. The CDR3 runs 16 residues. CDR1 and CDR2 from the germline V gene are SGHRS and YFSETQ. The V and J ends lost 0 bases and 2 bases respectively, with 13 bases between them. CDR3 nucleotides: TGCGCCAGCAGCTTGGCCCCGTCGGGTTCCACAGATACGCAGTATTTT. This gives the protein CASSLAPSGSTDTQYF.

This clone was seen only a few times. The rearrangement uses TRBV5-4 and TRBJ2-1, with 9 bases lining up with TRBD2. Per the germline V gene, CDR1 is SGHNT and CDR2 is YYREEE (reference sequence). V shed 5 bases and J 14 bases; nucleotides not matched to a gene: 14. The CDR3 covers 14 residues. CDR3 coding DNA: TGTGCCAGCAGGTTAGCGGGGGACCACCCAAGGGAGTTCTTC. Protein sequence: CASRLAGDHPREFF.

J is TRBJ2-7 and V is TRBV24-1, with a tentative D call TRBD2 (7 bases). V shed 5 bases and J shed 2 bases, with 15 bases lying between them. This CDR3 region has 15 residues. Germline CDR1 KGHDR, CDR2 SFDVKD. The CDR3 loop is CATSVAGEGPYEQYF. The CDR3 DNA follows: TGTGCCACCAGTGTGGCAGGGGAGGGTCCCTACGAGCAGTACTTC.

This clone came up a few times. This chain joins TRBV7-2 and TRBJ1-1, with 8 bases lining up with TRBD1. There are 13 residues in the CDR3. The germline V gene has CDR1 SGHTA and CDR2 FQGNSA. Trimming at V came to 5 bases and at J to 11 bases, leaving 10 bases not matched to a gene. Here the CDR3 reads CASSRTPGQEAFF. CDR3 nucleotides: TGTGCCAGCAGCCGAACTCCGGGACAGGAGGCTTTCTTT. Complete variable domain (other parts from reference TRBV7-2 and TRBJ1-1): GAGVSQSPSNKVTEKGKDVELRCDPISGHTALYWYRQSLGQGLEFLIYFQGNSAPDKSGLPSDRFSAERTGGSVSTLTIQRTQQEDSAVYLCASSRTPGQEAFFGQGTRLTVV.

This clone was observed a handful of times. V gene TRBV11-2 combines with J gene TRBJ1-1, with D possibly being TRBD1 (5 bases). V was pared by 1 base and J by 3 bases, with 12 bases between. From germline, CDR1 is SGHAT and CDR2 FQNNGV. This CDR3 spans 15 amino acids. CDR3 in DNA: TGTGCCAGCAGCTTAGTTGGGGGGTTGCACACTGAAGCTTTCTTT. As protein: CASSLVGGLHTEAFF. Full variable domain (rest looked up from reference TRBV11-2 and TRBJ1-1): EAGVAQSPRYKIIEKRQSVAFWCNPISGHATLYWYQQILGQGPKLLIQFQNNGVVDDSQLPKDRFSAERLKGVDSTLKIQPAKLEDSAVYLCASSLVGGLHTEAFFGQGTRLTVV.

V is TRBV12-3 or TRBV12-4 and J is TRBJ1-1; unclear D gene. This CDR3 spans 12 amino acids. The germline V and J ends were trimmed by 8 bases and 7 bases, with 14 bases remaining between them. As DNA, the CDR3 is TGTGCCAGCCACACGCCCCCAGATGAAGCTTTCTTT. It translates to CASHTPPDEAFF.

V and J are TRBV7-2 and TRBJ2-7, with D possibly matching TRBD1 (5 bases). CDR1 and CDR2 from the germline V gene are SGHTA and FQGNSA. V dropped 1 base and J dropped 9 bases, with 13 bases sitting between them. CDR3 length: 13 residues. The CDR3 protein is CASSLEQGSVQYF. Written as DNA, the CDR3 is TGTGCCAGCAGCTTAGAGCAGGGTTCGGTGCAGTACTTC. Complete variable domain (other parts from reference TRBV7-2 and TRBJ2-7): GAGVSQSPSNKVTEKGKDVELRCDPISGHTALYWYRQSLGQGLEFLIYFQGNSAPDKSGLPSDRFSAERTGGSVSTLTIQRTQQEDSAVYLCASSLEQGSVQYFGPGTRLTVT.

The chain uses TRBV5-4 and TRBJ1-1; 8 nucleotides agree with TRBD1. V lost 7 bases, J lost 2 bases, and 7 bases stayed unmatched. Germline CDR1 SGHNT, CDR2 YYREEE (reference sequence). The CDR3 extends over 14 amino acids. The CDR3 is CASGLTGGNTEAFF. For the CDR3, the DNA is TGTGCCAGCGGGCTAACAGGGGGAAACACTGAAGCTTTCTTT.

The chain couples TRBV5-1 to TRBJ1-2; 7 nucleotides agree with TRBD1. CDR1 and CDR2 (germline): SGHRS, YFSETQ. J gave up 7 bases and V 4 bases, and 10 bases lay outside the gene matches. The CDR3 length is 14 residues. CDR3 sequence reads: CASSRTGVEGGYTF. As DNA, the CDR3 is TGCGCCAGCAGCCGCACAGGGGTAGAGGGTGGCTACACCTTC.

The chain couples TRBV21-1 to TRBJ2-3; the D call TRBD2 from the table was never checked on the DNA. TRBV21-1 is a pseudogene segment. This CDR3 comprises 17 residues. CDR3 nucleotides: TGTCCCAGCACCAAAACGGGGGGGGGTACCAGCACAGATACGCAGTATTTT. Its translation is CPSTKTGGGTSTDTQYF.

The rearrangement links TRBV4-2 to TRBJ2-3; 8 nucleotides match TRBD2. Per germline, CDR1 LGHNA and CDR2 YNFKEQ. This CDR3 is 17 amino acids long. V trimming: 2 bases; J trimming: 2 bases; junction bases outside the gene matches: 9. The CDR3: CASSQIGTGLATDTQYF. CDR3 nucleotide sequence: TGTGCCAGCAGCCAAATAGGAACCGGACTAGCCACAGATACGCAGTATTTT.

This clone was counted a single time. The chain joins TRBV11-2 to TRBJ2-7; 7 positions match TRBD1. The CDR3 has 16 residues. V trimming: 5 bases; J trimming: 1 base; junction bases outside the gene matches: 11. Germline assignment: CDR1 SGHAT and CDR2 FQNNGV. The CDR3 DNA sequence: TGTGCCAGCAGCGGGCGGTCCGGGACAGCATCCTACGAGCAGTACTTC. This codes for CASSGRSGTASYEQYF.

The V gene is TRBV5-1, the J gene TRBJ1-2; D uncertain. Germline lookup yields CDR1 SGHRS and CDR2 YFSETQ. This CDR3 is built from 13 residues. Trimming pared 4 bases from V and 4 bases from J, leaving 11 bases between. The CDR3 loop is CASSPETTYGYTF. The CDR3 DNA sequence: TGCGCCAGCAGCCCGGAAACTACCTATGGCTACACCTTC.

The genes are TRBV9 and TRBJ1-3; perhaps TRBD1 as D (5 bases). In germline, CDR1 is SGDLS, CDR2 YYNGEE. This CDR3 is 14 amino acids long. Trimming took 0 bases from V and 2 from J, leaving 6 bases between them. The CDR3 nucleotides read TGTGCCAGCAGCGTAGCCAGGGCTGGAAACACCATATATTTT. Protein: CASSVARAGNTIYF. Full variable domain (remainder filled in from reference TRBV9 and TRBJ1-3): DSGVTQTPKHLITATGQRVTLRCSPRSGDLSVYWYQQSLDQGLQFLIQYYNGEERAKGNILERFSAQQFPDLHSELNLSSLELGDSALYFCASSVARAGNTIYFGEGSWLTVV.

The chain couples TRBV5-4 to TRBJ2-3; no clear D gene. Per germline, CDR1 SGHNT and CDR2 YYREEE (reference sequence). V shed 0 bases and J shed 2 bases, with 13 bases lying between them. The CDR3 has 16 amino acids. DNA of the CDR3: TGTGCCAGCAGCTTGGCCTCTCGTAGCTACACAGATACGCAGTATTTT. Translated: CASSLASRSYTDTQYF.

The chain is built from TRBV19 and TRBJ1-5; D remains unclear. Between the trimmed V and J ends, which lost 5 bases and 6 bases, there was a span of 17 bases. CDR3 length: 15 residues. Germline V gives CDR1 LNHDA, CDR2 SQIVND (reference sequence). The CDR3, as DNA: TGTGCCAGTAGTCCGGACTCCCGCCGAGGTCAGCCCCAGCATTTT. It yields the protein CASSPDSRRGQPQHF.

The CDR3: CASSGTGENYEQYF. CDR3 coding DNA: TGTGCCAGCAGCGGGACAGGGGAAAACTACGAGCAGTACTTC. The genes are TRBV5-6 and TRBJ2-7, with 10 bases fitting TRBD1. This CDR3 is 14 amino acids long. The V and J ends lost 4 bases and 3 bases, in that order; junction bases with no gene match: 4. In germline, CDR1 is SGHDT, CDR2 YYEEEE.

CDR3 residues: CASIRGASRNEQFF. In nucleotides, the CDR3 is TGTGCCAGCATCCGGGGGGCTTCTCGCAATGAGCAGTTCTTC. J is TRBJ2-1 and V is TRBV2, with D maybe TRBD2 (7 bases). Germline CDR1 reads SNHLY; CDR2 reads FYNNEI. The CDR3 spans 14 residues. The germline V and J ends were trimmed by 7 bases and 6 bases, with 16 bases remaining between them.

The CDR3 here is CASSWQGEDEQYF. CDR3 nucleotides: TGTGCCAGCAGTTGGCAGGGGGAGGACGAGCAGTACTTC. The J gene is TRBJ2-7, the V gene TRBV6-6; the D gene is possibly TRBD1 (7 bases). Trimming took 4 bases from V and 5 from J, leaving 12 bases between them. The CDR3 runs to 13 residues. Per germline, CDR1 MNHNY and CDR2 SVGAGI (reference sequence).

V and J are TRBV18 and TRBJ2-5; no clear D gene. The CDR3 is 13 residues long. V dropped 6 bases and J dropped 5 bases, with 13 bases sitting between them. Per germline, CDR1 KGHSH and CDR2 LQKENI. CDR3 sequence: CASSPSLRETQYF. DNA for the CDR3: TGTGCCAGCTCGCCCTCACTCCGGGAGACCCAGTACTTC.

This sequence joins TRBV30 and TRBJ2-6, with D uncertain. Trimming removed 8 bases at V and 0 bases at J, with 8 bases between. The germline V gene encodes CDR1 GTSNPN and CDR2 SVGIG (reference sequence). This CDR3 contains 13 residues. The CDR3: CARSYSGANVLTF. As DNA, the CDR3 is TGTGCCCGGTCCTACTCTGGGGCCAACGTCCTGACTTTC.

The chain links TRBV5-5 to TRBJ1-5, with 7 bases matching TRBD1. J lost 3 bases, V lost 4 bases, and 10 bases had no gene match. Germline assignment: CDR1 SGHKS and CDR2 YYEKEE (reference sequence). The CDR3 covers 16 residues. CDR3 nucleotides: TGTGCCAGCAGCACCTTGGCAGGGGGTAACAATCAGCCCCAGCATTTT. Its protein product is CASSTLAGGNNQPQHF. Filled out from reference TRBV5-5 and TRBJ1-5, the complete variable domain reads DAGVTQSPTHLIKTRGQQVTLRCSPISGHKSVSWYQQVLGQGPQFIFQYYEKEERGRGNFPDRFSARQFPNYSSELNVNALLLGDSALYLCASSTLAGGNNQPQHFGDGTRLSIL.

The chain combines TRBV15 with TRBJ1-2, with D possibly TRBD1 on 5 matching bases. V was pared by 0 bases and J by 7 bases, with 12 bases between. CDR3 length equals 14 residues. Germline V gives CDR1 LNHNV, CDR2 YYDKDF (reference sequence). In nucleotides, the CDR3 is TGTGCCACCAGCAGAGATCAGGGTTTAGGTGGCTACACCTTC. Its translation: CATSRDQGLGGYTF.